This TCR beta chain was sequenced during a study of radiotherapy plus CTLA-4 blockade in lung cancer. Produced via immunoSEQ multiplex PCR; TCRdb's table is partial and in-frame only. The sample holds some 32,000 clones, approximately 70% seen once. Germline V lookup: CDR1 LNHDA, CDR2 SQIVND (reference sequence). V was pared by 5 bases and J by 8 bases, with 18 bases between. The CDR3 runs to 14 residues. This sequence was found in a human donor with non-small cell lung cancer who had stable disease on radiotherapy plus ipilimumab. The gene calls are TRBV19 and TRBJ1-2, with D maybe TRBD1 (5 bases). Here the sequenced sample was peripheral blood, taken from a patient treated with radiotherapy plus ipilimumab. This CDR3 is CASSAPGRAPGYTF. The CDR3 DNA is TGTGCCAGTAGTGCGCCGGGACGCGCGCCCGGCTACACCTTC.